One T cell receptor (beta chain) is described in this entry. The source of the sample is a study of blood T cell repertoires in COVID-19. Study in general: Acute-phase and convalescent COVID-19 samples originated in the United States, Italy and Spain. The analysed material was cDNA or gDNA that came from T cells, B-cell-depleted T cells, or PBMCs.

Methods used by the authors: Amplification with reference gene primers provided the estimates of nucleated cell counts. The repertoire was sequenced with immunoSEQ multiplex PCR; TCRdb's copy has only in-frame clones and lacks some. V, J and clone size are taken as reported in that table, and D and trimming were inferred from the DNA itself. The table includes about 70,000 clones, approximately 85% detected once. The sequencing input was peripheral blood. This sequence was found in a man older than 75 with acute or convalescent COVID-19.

The CDR3 region is CASSNRVDQPQHF. DNA of the CDR3: TGTGCCAGCAGTAACAGGGTTGATCAGCCCCAGCATTTT. The chain has TRBV28 and TRBJ1-5; tentative D call: TRBD1 (6 bases). The V gene's germline CDR1 is MDHEN and CDR2 SYDVKM. Trimming cost V 5 bases and J 5 bases, with 10 bases left between them. The CDR3 extends over 13 amino acids.